The 21 T cell receptor beta chains in this list originate from one sample, sequenced in a study of blood T cells in healthy people across ages. With a J-beta primer mix and a sample-barcoded 5' primer, a second PCR ran about 6 to 11 cycles. One entry per CDR3 protein results from TCRdb running MiXCR on the 5' RACE reads. The table has about 970,000 distinct CDR3 sequences, 51% seen once. Sample: blood. The source of these receptors is a woman aged 55 to 70 in good health.

The chain couples TRBV20-1 to TRBJ1-1; D is perhaps TRBD1 (5 bases). The V and J ends lost 7 bases and 7 bases respectively, with 19 bases between them. Germline loops: CDR1 DFQATT, CDR2 SNEGSKA (reference sequence). This CDR3 has 13 residues. CDR3 nucleotide sequence: TGCAGTGTTGGCCCCGGGACTCCGGGTGAAGCTTTCTTT. This encodes CSVGPGTPGEAFF.

In this sample, this clonotype turned up a few times. The V call is TRBV12-3 or TRBV12-4, the J call TRBJ2-7; 7 bases line up with TRBD1. V gave up 7 bases and J gave up 3 bases; unmatched junction bases: 6. The CDR3 is made up of 13 amino acids. CDR3 amino acids: CASNLGQNYEQYF. The CDR3 DNA sequence: TGTGCCAGCAACCTGGGACAGAACTACGAGCAGTACTTC.

The sample holds a few counts of this clonotype. The rearrangement uses TRBV5-5 and TRBJ2-3, with D possibly matching TRBD1 (5 bases). Germline CDR1 and CDR2: SGHKS and YYEKEE (reference sequence). The ends were cut back, 1 base at V and 6 bases at J, with 15 bases in the middle. This CDR3 is built from 15 residues. CDR3 bases: TGTGCCAGCAGCTTGAACCTGGTAGCAGGGGATACGCAGTATTTT. Encoded protein: CASSLNLVAGDTQYF.

This chain links TRBV20-1 with TRBJ2-1, with 7 bases aligning to TRBD2. Germline V gene sequence: CDR1 DFQATT, CDR2 SNEGSKA (reference sequence). The CDR3 length is 13 residues. Unmatched junction bases numbered 10, after V lost 6 bases and J lost 8 bases. CDR3 DNA: TGCAGTGCCCAAACCGGGACTAAATATGAGCAGTTCTTC. Amino acid sequence: CSAQTGTKYEQFF.

In its sample, this clonotype was seen many times. The chain carries TRBV5-5 and TRBJ2-7, with D possibly being TRBD2 (6 bases). CDR3 size: 14 residues. Germline CDR1 reads SGHKS; CDR2 reads YYEKEE (reference sequence). V shed 0 bases and J shed 0 bases, with 7 bases lying between them. CDR3 residues: CASSLGLDSYEQYF. CDR3 DNA: TGTGCCAGCAGCTTGGGACTAGACTCCTACGAGCAGTACTTC.

The V and J genes are TRBV4-3 and TRBJ2-7, with D perhaps TRBD2 (5 bases). Per the germline V gene, CDR1 is LGHNA and CDR2 is YSLEER. Trimming removed 0 bases at V and 5 bases at J, with 11 bases between. The CDR3 has 14 residues. CDR3 protein: CASSQDRGIDEQYF. CDR3 in DNA: TGCGCCAGCAGCCAAGATCGGGGTATCGACGAGCAGTACTTC.

The J gene is TRBJ1-6, the V gene TRBV27, with D tentatively TRBD1 (5 bases). Trimming stripped 8 bases from V and 0 bases from J, with 14 bases between. This CDR3 comprises 16 residues. Per germline, CDR1 MNHEY and CDR2 SMNVEV (reference sequence). The chain's CDR3 is CASGGLPSSYNSPLHF. Written as DNA, the CDR3 is TGTGCCAGCGGGGGACTTCCGAGCTCCTATAATTCACCCCTCCACTTT.

In its sample, this clonotype was seen once. The chain couples TRBV10-3 to TRBJ1-4, with no clear D. Germline CDR1 is ENHRY and CDR2 is SYGVKD. The CDR3 sequence is 13 residues long. V shed 9 bases and J shed 6 bases, with 14 bases lying between them. The CDR3 DNA reads TGTGCCATAGGACCGGTGTGGGATGAAAAACTGTTTTTT. Residues: CAIGPVWDEKLFF.

V is TRBV5-8 and J is TRBJ1-1; D ambiguous. CDR1 is SGHTS and CDR2 is YDEGEE in the germline V gene. The CDR3 is 13 residues long. V lost 1 base and J 1 base, leaving 5 bases between the germline ends. The CDR3 region is CASSLFKNTEAFF. The CDR3 DNA reads TGTGCCAGCAGCTTGTTTAAGAACACTGAAGCTTTCTTT.

This chain joins TRBV20-1 and TRBJ2-5; TRBD2 matches 13 bases. V lost 3 bases and J lost 5; bases outside the gene matches: 12. Germline V gene lookup returns CDR1 DFQATT and CDR2 SNEGSKA (reference sequence). The CDR3 is 17 residues long. CDR3 residues: CSARGLAGRGRTETQYF. CDR3 bases: TGCAGTGCTAGGGGACTAGCGGGAAGGGGGCGTACGGAGACCCAGTACTTC.

The J gene is TRBJ2-7, the V gene TRBV6-2 or TRBV6-3; D unclear. The CDR3 totals 12 residues. CDR1 and CDR2 from the germline V gene are MNHEY and SVGEGT. The V end lost 3 bases, the J end lost 6 bases, and 9 bases lay between the germline ends. CDR3 region: CASSYQDPEQYF. CDR3 DNA sequence: TGTGCCAGCAGTTATCAGGATCCCGAGCAGTACTTC.

The table lists this clonotype with a few counts. The chain is built from TRBV7-2 and TRBJ2-7; 8 nucleotides align to TRBD2. The germline gives CDR1 SGHTA, CDR2 FQGNSA. The CDR3 is made up of 14 amino acids. Unmatched junction bases numbered 5, after V lost 5 bases and J lost 2 bases. The CDR3 DNA sequence: TGTGCCAGCAGCCGACCGGGGGGGGCCTACGAGCAGTACTTC. Protein: CASSRPGGAYEQYF. The whole variable domain, remainder taken from reference TRBV7-2 and TRBJ2-7, is GAGVSQSPSNKVTEKGKDVELRCDPISGHTALYWYRQSLGQGLEFLIYFQGNSAPDKSGLPSDRFSAERTGGSVSTLTIQRTQQEDSAVYLCASSRPGGAYEQYFGPGTRLTVT.

The genes are TRBV29-1 and TRBJ2-1; 9 bases match TRBD1. The germline V gene has CDR1 SQVTM and CDR2 ANQGSEA. With V trimmed by 6 bases and J by 4 bases, 7 bases remained unmatched. This CDR3 has 14 amino acids. CDR3 in amino acids: CSVLGTGLYNEQFF. CDR3 nucleotides: TGCAGCGTCCTAGGGACAGGGCTTTACAATGAGCAGTTCTTC.

The chain recombines TRBV12-3 or TRBV12-4 with TRBJ2-3, with D tentatively TRBD2 (6 bases). The CDR3 is 14 residues long. V lost 11 bases, J lost 5 bases, and 20 bases lay in between. In DNA, the CDR3 is TGTGCCCCCAGGGCCGGAGGGCCCGGAGATACGCAGTATTTT. Its protein is CAPRAGGPGDTQYF.

The chain carries TRBV4-2 and TRBJ2-5; 10 positions match TRBD2. Germline V gene data show CDR1 as LGHNA and CDR2 as YNFKEQ. CDR3 length equals 18 residues. V shed 0 bases and J 5 bases; nucleotides not matched to a gene: 12. CDR3: CASSQEELASGRIETQYF. The DNA of the CDR3 is TGTGCCAGCAGCCAAGAGGAATTGGCTAGCGGGAGAATTGAGACCCAGTACTTC.

The chain's CDR3 is CASSTHGTSGIYEQYF. CDR3 coding DNA: TGTGCCAGCAGTACCCATGGTACTAGCGGGATTTACGAGCAGTACTTC. This rearrangement joins TRBV6-1 to TRBJ2-4; 10 nucleotides line up with TRBD2. The last part of the DNA fits TRBJ2-7 better; the J call may be wrong. This CDR3 spans 16 amino acids. In germline, CDR1 is MNHNS, CDR2 SASEGT.

The table lists this clonotype with a few counts. The CDR3 reads CASSRDVETQYF. As DNA, the CDR3 is TGTGCCAGCAGTAGGGACGTAGAGACCCAGTACTTC. V gene TRBV6-2 or TRBV6-3 combines with J gene TRBJ2-5; D tentatively fits TRBD1 or TRBD2 (5 bases each). Germline V CDR1 and CDR2: MNHEY, SVGEGT. This CDR3 is built from 12 residues. Trimming removed 5 bases at V and 4 bases at J, with 8 bases between.

This clonotype was seen a few times. The chain joins TRBV7-8 to TRBJ1-5, with 9 bases matching TRBD1. CDR1 and CDR2 from the germline V gene are SGHVS and FQNEAQ. With 5 bases clipped from V and 5 bases from J, the junction kept 7 bases outside the gene matches. The length of the CDR3 is 15 residues. The CDR3 nucleotides are TGTGCCAGCAGCCGTATGGGACAGGGATATCAGCCCCAGCATTTT. Translated, it gives CASSRMGQGYQPQHF.

The rearrangement uses TRBV7-2 and TRBJ2-3; D remains unclear. V was trimmed by 2 bases and J by 2 bases, leaving 11 bases between them. The CDR3 is 15 residues long. Per germline, CDR1 SGHTA and CDR2 FQGNSA. CDR3: CASSLLPHNTDTQYF. CDR3 DNA: TGTGCCAGCAGCTTACTCCCACACAACACAGATACGCAGTATTTT. The whole variable domain, filled in from reference TRBV7-2 and TRBJ2-3, reads GAGVSQSPSNKVTEKGKDVELRCDPISGHTALYWYRQSLGQGLEFLIYFQGNSAPDKSGLPSDRFSAERTGGSVSTLTIQRTQQEDSAVYLCASSLLPHNTDTQYFGPGTRLTVL.

In regard to this clonotype: A much bigger clone sits one base away, suggesting this may be a read error. The rearrangement links TRBV15 to TRBJ2-6; a weak D match, TRBD1 (6 bases). CDR3 length: 15 amino acids. Per the germline V gene, CDR1 is LNHNV and CDR2 is YYDKDF (reference sequence). The CDR3 DNA reads TGTGCCACCAGCGGAAACAGGGCTGGGGCCAGCGTCCTGACTTTC. Its translation is CATSGNRAGASVLTF.

This clonotype was counted only a few times. V and J are TRBV7-2 and TRBJ2-7; TRBD2 aligns across 11 bases. The CDR3 extends over 14 amino acids. CDR1 and CDR2 (germline): SGHTA, FQGNSA. The junction had 2 bases not matched to a gene; V was cut back by 3 bases and J by 4 bases. In DNA form, the CDR3 reads TGTGCCAGCAGCTTTAGCGGGGGGGATTACGAGCAGTACTTC. It encodes CASSFSGGDYEQYF.